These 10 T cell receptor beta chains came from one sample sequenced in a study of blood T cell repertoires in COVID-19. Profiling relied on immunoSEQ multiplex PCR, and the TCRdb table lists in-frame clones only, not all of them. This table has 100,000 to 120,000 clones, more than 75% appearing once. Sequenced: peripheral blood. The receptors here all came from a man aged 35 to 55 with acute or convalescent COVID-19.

This chain's CDR3 is CASSLVQGSRTDTQYF. The CDR3 DNA reads TGCGCCAGCAGCTTGGTACAGGGGTCTCGCACAGATACGCAGTATTTT. The chain employs TRBV5-1 and TRBJ2-3; TRBD1 matches at 7 bases. Germline CDR1 SGHRS, CDR2 YFSETQ. The V gene end was trimmed by 0 bases and the J gene end by 1 base; junction bases not matched to a gene: 5. CDR3 length: 16 residues. The full variable domain, rest sourced from reference TRBV5-1 and TRBJ2-3, is KAGVTQTPRYLIKTRGQQVTLSCSPISGHRSVSWYQQTPGQGLQFLFEYFSETQRNKGNFPGRFSGRQFSNSRSEMNVSTLELGDSALYLCASSLVQGSRTDTQYFGPGTRLTVL.

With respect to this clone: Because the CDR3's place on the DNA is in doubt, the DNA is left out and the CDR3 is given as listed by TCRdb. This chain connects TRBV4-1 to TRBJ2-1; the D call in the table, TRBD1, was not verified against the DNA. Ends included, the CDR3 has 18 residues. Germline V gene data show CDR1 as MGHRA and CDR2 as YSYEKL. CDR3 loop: CASSQVFRARGRYNEQFF.

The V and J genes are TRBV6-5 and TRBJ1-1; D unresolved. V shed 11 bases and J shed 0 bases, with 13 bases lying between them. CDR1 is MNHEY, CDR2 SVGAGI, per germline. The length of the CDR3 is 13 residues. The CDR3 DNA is TGTGCCCGCTTTCCGGGGATGAACACTGAAGCTTTCTTT. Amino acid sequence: CARFPGMNTEAFF.

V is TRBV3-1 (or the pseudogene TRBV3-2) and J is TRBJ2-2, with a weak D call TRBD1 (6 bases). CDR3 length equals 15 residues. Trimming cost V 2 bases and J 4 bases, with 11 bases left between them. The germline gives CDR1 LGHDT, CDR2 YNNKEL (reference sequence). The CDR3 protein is CASSQFGRGTGELFF. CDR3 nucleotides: TGTGCCAGCAGCCAATTTGGCAGGGGCACCGGGGAGCTGTTTTTT.

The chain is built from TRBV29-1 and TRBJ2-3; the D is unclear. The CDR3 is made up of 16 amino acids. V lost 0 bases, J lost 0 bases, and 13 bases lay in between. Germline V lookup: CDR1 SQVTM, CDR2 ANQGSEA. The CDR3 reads CSVEEVDWPSTDTQYF. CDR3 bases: TGCAGCGTTGAAGAGGTAGACTGGCCTAGCACAGATACGCAGTATTTT.

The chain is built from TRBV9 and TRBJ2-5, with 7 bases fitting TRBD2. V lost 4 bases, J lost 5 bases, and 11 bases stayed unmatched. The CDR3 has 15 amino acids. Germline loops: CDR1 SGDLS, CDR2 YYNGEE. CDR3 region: CASSPPGTKGETQYF. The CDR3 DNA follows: TGTGCCAGCAGCCCTCCCGGGACTAAAGGGGAGACCCAGTACTTC.

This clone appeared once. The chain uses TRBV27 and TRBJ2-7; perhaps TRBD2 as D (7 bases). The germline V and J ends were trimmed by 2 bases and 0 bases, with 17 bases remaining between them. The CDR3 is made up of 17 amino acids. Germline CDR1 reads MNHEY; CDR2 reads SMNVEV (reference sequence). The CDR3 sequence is CASSLSGGGPFSYEQYF. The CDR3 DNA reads TGTGCCAGCAGTTTAAGTGGCGGGGGCCCGTTCTCCTACGAGCAGTACTTC.

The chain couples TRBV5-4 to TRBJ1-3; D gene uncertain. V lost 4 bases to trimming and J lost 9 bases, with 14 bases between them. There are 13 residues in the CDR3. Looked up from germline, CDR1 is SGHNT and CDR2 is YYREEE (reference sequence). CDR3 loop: CASSPWPGGTIYF. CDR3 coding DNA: TGTGCCAGCAGCCCGTGGCCGGGAGGCACCATATATTTT. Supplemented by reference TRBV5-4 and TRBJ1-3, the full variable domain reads ETGVTQSPTHLIKTRGQQVTLRCSSQSGHNTVSWYQQALGQGPQFIFQYYREEENGRGNFPPRFSGLQFPNYSSELNVNALELDDSALYLCASSPWPGGTIYFGEGSWLTVV.

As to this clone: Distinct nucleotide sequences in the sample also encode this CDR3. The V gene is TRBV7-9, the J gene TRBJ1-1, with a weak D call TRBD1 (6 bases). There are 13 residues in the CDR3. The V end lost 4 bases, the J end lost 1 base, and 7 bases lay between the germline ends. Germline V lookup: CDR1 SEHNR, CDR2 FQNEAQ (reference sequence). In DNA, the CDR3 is TGTGCCAGCAGCTCACAGGGGAACACTGAAGCTTTCTTT. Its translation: CASSSQGNTEAFF.

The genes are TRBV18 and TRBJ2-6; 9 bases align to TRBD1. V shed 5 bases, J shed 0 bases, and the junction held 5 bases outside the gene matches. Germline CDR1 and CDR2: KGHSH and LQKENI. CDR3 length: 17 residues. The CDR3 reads CASSAGTGRSGANVLTF. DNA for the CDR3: TGTGCCAGCTCAGCCGGGACAGGGCGCTCTGGGGCCAACGTCCTGACTTTC.